The 20 T cell receptor beta chains listed next were all sequenced from one sample in a study of CD4 T cells in relation to SARS-CoV-2 and coronaviruses. Antigens of these TCRs are unknown. The protocol was immunoSEQ multiplex PCR, while the TCRdb copy is restricted to in-frame clones and leaves out a portion. The profile shows 38,000 or so clones, roughly 83% of them singletons. The sample comprised naive CD4+ T cells from PBMCs, cultured in vitro. The subset was: naive CD4+ T cells isolated by negative enrichment. Source of these receptors: an adult with COVID-19.

This clone showed up just a few times. This chain connects TRBV19 to TRBJ2-1; TRBD2 matches 11 bases. Trimming took 6 bases from V and 2 from J; bases not matched to a gene: 6. Germline V gives CDR1 LNHDA, CDR2 SQIVND (reference sequence). The length of the CDR3 is 16 residues. The CDR3 loop is CASSRTSGRTYNEQFF. CDR3 bases: TGTGCCAGTAGCCGAACTAGCGGGAGAACCTACAATGAGCAGTTCTTC.

The chain carries TRBV6-5 and TRBJ2-1; D may match TRBD1 or TRBD2 (5 bases each). CDR1 MNHEY and CDR2 SVGAGI come from the germline V gene. The V and J ends lost 6 bases and 11 bases respectively, with 11 bases between them. This CDR3 region has 11 residues. The CDR3 coding sequence is TGTGCCAGCAGCGTCGGGACGAAGCAGTTCTTC. Protein: CASSVGTKQFF.

This rearrangement joins TRBV3-1 (or the pseudogene TRBV3-2) to TRBJ2-7; the match to TRBD2 covers 10 bases. Germline V gene data show CDR1 as LGHDT and CDR2 as YNNKEL (reference sequence). J gave up 6 bases and V 6 bases, and 8 bases lay outside the gene matches. The CDR3 covers 14 residues. The CDR3 here is CASSPGLAGVEQYF. Written as DNA, the CDR3 is TGTGCCAGCAGTCCGGGGCTAGCGGGAGTCGAGCAGTACTTC.

V and J are TRBV15 and TRBJ2-3, with 8 nucleotides matching TRBD2. V lost 3 bases and J lost 6; bases outside the gene matches: 8. Germline-derived CDR1 and CDR2 are LNHNV and YYDKDF (reference sequence). The CDR3 loop spans 15 amino acids. The CDR3 sequence: CATSRDRGGADTQYF. In DNA form, the CDR3 reads TGTGCCACCAGCAGGGACCGGGGGGGGGCCGATACGCAGTATTTT.

V and J are TRBV6-5 and TRBJ2-5; 8 bases align to TRBD1. Trimming took 10 bases from V and 4 from J; bases not matched to a gene: 11. CDR1 is MNHEY, CDR2 SVGAGI, per germline. The CDR3 is 14 residues long. In DNA, the CDR3 is TGTGCCACCCTACGACAGGGGTTCGGAGAGACCCAGTACTTC. This encodes CATLRQGFGETQYF.

The chain combines TRBV7-2 with TRBJ2-5; 10 nucleotides align to TRBD2. The V gene's germline CDR1 is SGHTA and CDR2 FQGNSA. The trim removed 5 bases at V and 7 bases at J, leaving 10 bases unmatched. The CDR3 loop spans 15 amino acids. CDR3 loop: CASSRGLAVAGTQYF. The CDR3 nucleotides are TGTGCCAGCAGCCGCGGACTAGCGGTCGCTGGGACCCAGTACTTC. The complete variable domain, with remaining parts taken from reference TRBV7-2 and TRBJ2-5, reads GAGVSQSPSNKVTEKGKDVELRCDPISGHTALYWYRQSLGQGLEFLIYFQGNSAPDKSGLPSDRFSAERTGGSVSTLTIQRTQQEDSAVYLCASSRGLAVAGTQYFGPGTRLLVL.

This clone appeared once. This chain connects TRBV29-1 to TRBJ2-3; a weak D match, TRBD1 (6 bases). The CDR3 covers 14 residues. Germline assignment: CDR1 SQVTM and CDR2 ANQGSEA. With 5 bases removed from V and 0 bases from J, the gap between germline ends came to 12 bases. CDR3 amino acids: CSVLWGPSTDTQYF. CDR3 DNA: TGCAGCGTTCTGTGGGGGCCGAGCACAGATACGCAGTATTTT.

This clone was recorded a few times. The DNA for the CDR3 is TGTGCCAGCAGCCCCGGACAGGGGAGATACGAGCAGTACTTC. Translation: CASSPGQGRYEQYF. This chain connects TRBV7-3 to TRBJ2-7; 9 bases are a match to TRBD1. Looked up from germline, CDR1 is SGHTA and CDR2 is FQGTGA. Trimming took 5 bases from V and 4 from J; bases not matched to a gene: 6. The CDR3 consists of 14 residues.

This clone has a single count. The chain uses TRBV5-4 and TRBJ2-5; 11 nucleotides line up with TRBD1. Losses at the gene ends were 2 bases for V and 5 bases for J; bases not matched to a gene: 11. The germline CDR1 and CDR2 sequences are SGHNT and YYREEE (reference sequence). The CDR3 is 17 amino acids. The CDR3 DNA sequence: TGTGCCAGCAGCTTAATCGTAGGGACAGGGGGATCGGAGACCCAGTACTTC. This translates into CASSLIVGTGGSETQYF.

The chain combines TRBV10-1 with TRBJ2-5; D may correspond to TRBD1 or TRBD2 (5 bases each). This CDR3 has 15 amino acids. The V gene's germline CDR1 is WNHNN and CDR2 SYGVQD (reference sequence). Trimming took 4 bases from V and 1 from J, leaving 13 bases between them. The CDR3 nucleotides are TGCGCCAGCAGTGGTTGGGGGACCGGCCAAGAGACCCAGTACTTC. Protein: CASSGWGTGQETQYF.

The chain recombines TRBV7-2 with TRBJ2-1; 15 bases map to TRBD2. Germline V gives CDR1 SGHTA, CDR2 FQGNSA. V dropped 0 bases and J dropped 6; count of bases not matched to a gene: 15. This CDR3 spans 21 amino acids. CDR3 protein: CASSLARTSGRAYSDSNEQFF. CDR3 nucleotide sequence: TGTGCCAGCAGCTTAGCCCGGACTAGCGGGAGGGCCTATTCAGACTCCAATGAGCAGTTCTTC.

This chain joins TRBV12-3 or TRBV12-4 and TRBJ2-2; D is ambiguous. V dropped 6 bases and J dropped 2 bases, with 4 bases sitting between them. This CDR3 contains 12 residues. The CDR3 is CASSYNTGELFF. DNA for the CDR3: TGTGCCAGCAGCTACAACACCGGGGAGCTGTTTTTT.

V is TRBV6-5 and J is TRBJ2-3, with D perhaps matching TRBD2 (5 bases). CDR3 length equals 14 residues. The V gene lost 5 bases and the J gene lost 0 bases, with 9 bases spanning the gap. The V gene's germline CDR1 is MNHEY and CDR2 SVGAGI. CDR3 region: CASSPRTSTDTQYF. As DNA, the CDR3 is TGTGCCAGCAGTCCTCGGACTAGCACAGATACGCAGTATTTT.

The chain has TRBV6-6 and TRBJ2-2, with 7 positions matching TRBD1. Germline CDR1 and CDR2: MNHNY and SVGAGI (reference sequence). The CDR3 runs 16 residues. With 5 bases clipped from V and 7 bases from J, the junction kept 13 bases outside the gene matches. The DNA for the CDR3 is TGTGCCAGCAGTACAGGGGTTGGGGGTTACGTCGGGGAGCTGTTTTTT. It yields the protein CASSTGVGGYVGELFF.

This chain connects TRBV28 to TRBJ2-1; 8 bases match TRBD1. The CDR3 consists of 15 residues. The V gene end was trimmed by 5 bases and the J gene end by 7 bases; junction bases not matched to a gene: 10. Germline CDR1 reads MDHEN; CDR2 reads SYDVKM. CDR3 in amino acids: CASSRWAGGLNEQFF. The CDR3 DNA is TGTGCCAGCAGTCGTTGGGCAGGGGGCTTGAATGAGCAGTTCTTC. The variable domain in full, with the rest retrieved from reference TRBV28 and TRBJ2-1, is DVKVTQSSRYLVKRTGEKVFLECVQDMDHENMFWYRQDPGLGLRLIYFSYDVKMKEKGDIPEGYSVSREKKERFSLILESASTNQTSMYLCASSRWAGGLNEQFFGPGTRLTVL.

V usage is TRBV28 and J usage is TRBJ1-6, with TRBD1 identical over 9 bases. V lost 6 bases and J lost 14; bases outside the gene matches: 14. The CDR3 is made up of 15 amino acids. Germline V gene sequence: CDR1 MDHEN, CDR2 SYDVKM. In nucleotides, the CDR3 is TGTGCCAGCAGCCACCCTGGGACAGGGAGTTTAGCCCTCCACTTT. As protein: CASSHPGTGSLALHF.

The V gene is TRBV5-5, the J gene TRBJ2-1, with D perhaps matching TRBD2 (7 bases). This CDR3 spans 16 amino acids. Trimming removed 3 bases from V and 8 bases from J, with 21 bases in between. Per germline, CDR1 SGHKS and CDR2 YYEKEE (reference sequence). The CDR3 sequence: CASSWTGAGVLDEQFF. The CDR3 nucleotides are TGTGCCAGCAGCTGGACGGGGGCGGGAGTTTTGGATGAGCAGTTCTTC.

CDR3 nucleotides: TGTGCCAGCAGTTTAGTCGAGGGCAGGGGGCCCACAGATACGCAGTATTTT. Its translation: CASSLVEGRGPTDTQYF. The J gene is TRBJ2-3, the V gene TRBV28; TRBD1 agrees at 8 bases. J lost 2 bases, V lost 2 bases, and 9 bases had no gene match. The CDR3 spans 17 residues. Germline-derived CDR1 and CDR2 are MDHEN and SYDVKM. The whole variable domain, remainder taken from reference TRBV28 and TRBJ2-3, is DVKVTQSSRYLVKRTGEKVFLECVQDMDHENMFWYRQDPGLGLRLIYFSYDVKMKEKGDIPEGYSVSREKKERFSLILESASTNQTSMYLCASSLVEGRGPTDTQYFGPGTRLTVL.

With regard to this clone: The identical CDR3 is also encoded by other nucleotide sequences in the sample. This sequence joins TRBV20-1 and TRBJ2-5; D ambiguous. Trimming shortened V by 3 bases and J by 2 bases, and 4 bases separated the two germline ends. CDR3 length: 11 residues. Germline V CDR1 and CDR2: DFQATT, SNEGSKA (reference sequence). DNA of the CDR3: TGCAGTGCTAGCGGTCAAGAGACCCAGTACTTC. Translated: CSASGQETQYF.

The chain recombines TRBV4-2 with TRBJ2-7, with D maybe TRBD2 (5 bases). Germline V gene sequence: CDR1 LGHNA, CDR2 YNFKEQ. The V and J ends lost 0 bases and 0 bases respectively, with 15 bases between them. The CDR3 spans 17 residues. DNA for the CDR3: TGTGCCAGCAGCCAAGAAGGGTGGAGTGGGAGCTCCTACGAGCAGTACTTC. Its translation: CASSQEGWSGSSYEQYF.